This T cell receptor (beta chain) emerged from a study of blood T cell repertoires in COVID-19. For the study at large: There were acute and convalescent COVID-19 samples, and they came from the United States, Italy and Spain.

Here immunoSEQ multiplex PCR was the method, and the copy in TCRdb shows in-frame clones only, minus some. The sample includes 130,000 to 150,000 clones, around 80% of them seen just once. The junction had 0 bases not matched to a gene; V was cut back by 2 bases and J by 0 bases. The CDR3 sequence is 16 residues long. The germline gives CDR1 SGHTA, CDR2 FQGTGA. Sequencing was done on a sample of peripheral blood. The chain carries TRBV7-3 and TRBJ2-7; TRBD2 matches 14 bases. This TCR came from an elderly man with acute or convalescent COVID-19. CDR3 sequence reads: CASSLGTSGSSYEQYF. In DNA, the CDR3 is TGTGCCAGCAGCTTAGGGACTAGCGGGAGCTCCTACGAGCAGTACTTC.